This TCR beta chain was recorded in a study of T cell repertoires in cytomegalovirus infection. Study summary: The public TCR beta signatures pointed to both CMV infection and matching HLA type.

This clonotype was counted a few times. The target antigen is unknown. MiXCR, applied by TCRdb to the reads, yields one record per CDR3 protein. Among 200,000 to 300,000 distinct CDR3 sequences listed, 9% to 15% were seen once. Points from the study as a whole: Clonotypes of TCR beta that were HLA-C-restricted and CMV-specific dominated the ex vivo response.

The CDR3 has 14 residues. Trimming cost V 2 bases and J 6 bases, with 11 bases left between them. Per germline, CDR1 SGHRS and CDR2 YFSETQ. This TCR came from a human donor in good health (CMV status not recorded). Some clones in this sample may be carry-over from other donors' samples. The sample consisted of PBMCs. The chain joins TRBV5-1 to TRBJ2-2, with D possibly being TRBD2 (6 bases). CDR3 protein: CASSFQSGAGELFF. The DNA of the CDR3 is TGCGCCAGCAGCTTTCAATCGGGGGCCGGGGAGCTGTTTTTT. The full variable domain, its missing parts supplied by reference TRBV5-1 and TRBJ2-2, is KAGVTQTPRYLIKTRGQQVTLSCSPISGHRSVSWYQQTPGQGLQFLFEYFSETQRNKGNFPGRFSGRQFSNSRSEMNVSTLELGDSALYLCASSFQSGAGELFFGEGSRLTVL.